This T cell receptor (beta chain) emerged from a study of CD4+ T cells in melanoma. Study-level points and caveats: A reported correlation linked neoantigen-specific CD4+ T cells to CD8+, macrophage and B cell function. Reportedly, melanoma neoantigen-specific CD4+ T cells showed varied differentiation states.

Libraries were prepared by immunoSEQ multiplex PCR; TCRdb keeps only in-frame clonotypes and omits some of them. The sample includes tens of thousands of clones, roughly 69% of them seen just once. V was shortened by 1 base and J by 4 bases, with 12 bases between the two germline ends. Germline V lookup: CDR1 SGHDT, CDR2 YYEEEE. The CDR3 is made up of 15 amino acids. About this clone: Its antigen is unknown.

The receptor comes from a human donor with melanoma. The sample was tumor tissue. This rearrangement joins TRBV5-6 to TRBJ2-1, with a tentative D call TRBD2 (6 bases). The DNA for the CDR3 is TGTGCCAGCAGCTTGCTATGGGAGGCTTACAATGAGCAGTTCTTC. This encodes CASSLLWEAYNEQFF. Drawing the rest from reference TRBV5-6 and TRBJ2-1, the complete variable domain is DAGVTQSPTHLIKTRGQQVTLRCSPKSGHDTVSWYQQALGQGPQFIFQYYEEEERQRGNFPDRFSGHQFPNYSSELNVNALLLGDSALYLCASSLLWEAYNEQFFGPGTRLTVL.